This T cell receptor (beta chain) was recorded in a study of OX40 agonist ivuxolimab in advanced cancers. Across the whole study: Every 2 weeks, patients received ivuxolimab intravenously, dosed at 0.01 to 10 mg/kg.

CDR3 length equals 12 residues. V gave up 6 bases and J gave up 9 bases; unmatched junction bases: 4. Germline-derived CDR1 and CDR2 are MNHEY and SVGAGI. Study outcomes and limitations: In general, CD8+ T cells held more expanded clones than CD4+ did, on average. With doses of 0.1-3.0 mg/kg, partial responders showed among the lowest clonal expansion.

Comments on this clone: Its cognate antigen is unknown.

Here immunoSEQ multiplex PCR was the method, and the copy in TCRdb shows in-frame clones only, minus some. The data hold roughly 65,000 clones, with 80% to 90% observed a single time. This sequence was found in an adult with an advanced solid tumor such as melanoma, head and neck, liver or kidney cancer. This sample comprised CD4+ or CD8+ T cells sorted from blood, obtained in a trial of the OX40 agonist ivuxolimab. The chain couples TRBV6-5 to TRBJ2-1; TRBD2 matches 8 bases. CDR3 residues: CASRYLAGEQFF. The CDR3 DNA sequence: TGTGCCAGCAGGTATCTAGCGGGTGAGCAGTTCTTC.